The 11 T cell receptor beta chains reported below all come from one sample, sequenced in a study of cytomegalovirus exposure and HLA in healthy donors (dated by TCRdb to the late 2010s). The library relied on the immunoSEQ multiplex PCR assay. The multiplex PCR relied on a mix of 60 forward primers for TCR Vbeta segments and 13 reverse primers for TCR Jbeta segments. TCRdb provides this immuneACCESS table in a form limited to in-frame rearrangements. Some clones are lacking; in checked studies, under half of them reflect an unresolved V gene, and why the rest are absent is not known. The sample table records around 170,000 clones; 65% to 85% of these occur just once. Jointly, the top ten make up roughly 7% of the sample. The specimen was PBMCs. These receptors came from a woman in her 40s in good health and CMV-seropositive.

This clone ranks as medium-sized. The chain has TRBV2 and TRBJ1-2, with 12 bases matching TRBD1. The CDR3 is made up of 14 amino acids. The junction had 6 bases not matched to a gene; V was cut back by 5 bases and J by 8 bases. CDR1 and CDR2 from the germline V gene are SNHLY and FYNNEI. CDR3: CASSPGQGAWGYTF. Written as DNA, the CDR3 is TGTGCCAGCAGTCCGGGACAGGGGGCGTGGGGCTACACCTTC.

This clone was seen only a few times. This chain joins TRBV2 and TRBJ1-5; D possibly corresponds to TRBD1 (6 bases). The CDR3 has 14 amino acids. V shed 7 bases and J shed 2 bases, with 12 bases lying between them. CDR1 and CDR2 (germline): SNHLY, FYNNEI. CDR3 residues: CASKGGLGNQPQHF. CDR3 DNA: TGTGCCAGCAAGGGGGGGCTGGGCAATCAGCCCCAGCATTTT.

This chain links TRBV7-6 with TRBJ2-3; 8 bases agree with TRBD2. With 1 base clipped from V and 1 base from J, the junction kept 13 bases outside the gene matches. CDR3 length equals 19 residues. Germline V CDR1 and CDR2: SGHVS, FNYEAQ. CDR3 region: CASSLEASYGRGGTDTQYF. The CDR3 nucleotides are TGTGCCAGCAGCTTAGAAGCGAGTTACGGGCGGGGGGGCACAGATACGCAGTATTTT. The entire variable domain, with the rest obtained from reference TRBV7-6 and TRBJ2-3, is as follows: GAGVSQSPRYKVTKRGQDVALRCDPISGHVSLYWYRQALGQGPEFLTYFNYEAQQDKSGLPNDRFSAERPEGSISTLTIQRTEQRDSAMYRCASSLEASYGRGGTDTQYFGPGTRLTVL.

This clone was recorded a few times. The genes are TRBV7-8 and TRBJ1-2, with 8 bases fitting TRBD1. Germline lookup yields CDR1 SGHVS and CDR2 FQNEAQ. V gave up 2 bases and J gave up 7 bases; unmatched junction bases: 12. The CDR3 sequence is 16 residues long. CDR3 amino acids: CASSLSFQGAISGYTF. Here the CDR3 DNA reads TGTGCCAGCAGCTTATCCTTCCAGGGGGCAATTAGTGGCTACACCTTC.

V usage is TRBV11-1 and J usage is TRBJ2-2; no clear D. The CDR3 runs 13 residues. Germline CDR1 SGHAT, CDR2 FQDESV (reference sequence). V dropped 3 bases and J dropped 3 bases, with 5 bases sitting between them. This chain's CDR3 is CASSLTHTGELFF. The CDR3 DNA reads TGTGCCAGCAGCTTGACACACACCGGGGAGCTGTTTTTT.

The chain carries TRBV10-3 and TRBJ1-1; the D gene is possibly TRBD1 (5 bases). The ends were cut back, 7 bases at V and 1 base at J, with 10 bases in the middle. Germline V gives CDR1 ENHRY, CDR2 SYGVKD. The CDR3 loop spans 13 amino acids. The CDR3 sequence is CAITAGENTEAFF. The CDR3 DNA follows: TGTGCCATCACGGCGGGGGAGAACACTGAAGCTTTCTTT.

CDR3 in amino acids: CASSPVGGFNTGELFF. Written as DNA, the CDR3 is TGTGCCAGCAGCCCGGTTGGGGGGTTTAACACCGGGGAGCTGTTTTTT. The V gene is TRBV11-2, the J gene TRBJ2-2; perhaps TRBD2 as D (6 bases). Germline CDR1 is SGHAT and CDR2 is FQNNGV. The CDR3 is made up of 16 amino acids. Trimming stripped 5 bases from V and 2 bases from J, with 15 bases between.

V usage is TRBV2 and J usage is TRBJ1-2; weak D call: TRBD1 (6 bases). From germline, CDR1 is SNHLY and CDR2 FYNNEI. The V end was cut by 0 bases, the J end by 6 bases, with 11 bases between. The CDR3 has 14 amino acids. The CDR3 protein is CASSEAPGADGYTF. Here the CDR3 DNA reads TGTGCCAGCAGTGAAGCGCCAGGGGCGGATGGCTACACCTTC.

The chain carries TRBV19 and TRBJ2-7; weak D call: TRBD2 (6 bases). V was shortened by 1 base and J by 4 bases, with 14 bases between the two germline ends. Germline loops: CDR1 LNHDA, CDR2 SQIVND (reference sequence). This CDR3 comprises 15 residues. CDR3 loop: CASSIAPGTLYEQYF. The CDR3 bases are TGTGCCAGTAGTATAGCCCCTGGGACTTTATACGAGCAGTACTTC.

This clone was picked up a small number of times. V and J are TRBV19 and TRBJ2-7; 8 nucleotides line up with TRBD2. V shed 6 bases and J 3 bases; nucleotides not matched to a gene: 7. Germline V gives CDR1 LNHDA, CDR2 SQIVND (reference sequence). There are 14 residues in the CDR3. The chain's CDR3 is CASSPGGSRYEQYF. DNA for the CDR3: TGTGCCAGTAGCCCGGGGGGGTCCCGCTACGAGCAGTACTTC.

The DNA for the CDR3 is TGCGCCAGCAGCCATACAGGGACCGCCATGAACACTGAAGCTTTCTTT. Its protein is CASSHTGTAMNTEAFF. The chain employs TRBV4-1 and TRBJ1-1, with a tentative D call TRBD1 (6 bases). This CDR3 region has 16 residues. Germline CDR1 is MGHRA and CDR2 is YSYEKL. V lost 3 bases and J 0 bases, leaving 14 bases between the germline ends.